This TCR beta chain was identified in a study of cytomegalovirus exposure and HLA in healthy donors. Study-level results: Later analysis associated a missense DCLRE1C variant with TCR beta V- and J-gene trimming. Productive status was seen about 87% or about 30% of the time for most TCR beta V segments in an earlier analysis.

These donors, healthy bone marrow donors, were studied. The CDR3 totals 17 residues. The V end was cut by 6 bases, the J end by 4 bases, with 21 bases between. CDR1 SNHLY and CDR2 FYNNEI come from the germline V gene. Regarding this clone: Its target is unknown.

Use of 60 Vbeta and 13 Jbeta primers characterized the PCR. The data were produced by immunoSEQ multiplex PCR, yet TCRdb's version contains in-frame clones alone and is incomplete. The table records some 150,000 clones, around 74% of them present only once. The material sequenced was PBMCs. This chain joins TRBV2 and TRBJ1-4; tentative D call: TRBD1 (6 bases). This TCR came from a man aged 18 to 30 in good health and CMV-seropositive. The CDR3 here is CASSVDRSQGFNEKLFF. The CDR3 DNA is TGTGCCAGCAGCGTAGATAGGTCGCAGGGGTTTAATGAAAAACTGTTTTTT.